This TCR beta chain comes out of a study of T cell responses to AZD1222 COVID-19 vaccine. After removal of 5 bases from V and 1 base from J, the junction contained 4 bases not matched to a gene. The CDR3 has 15 amino acids. Germline V gene data show CDR1 as SGHTA and CDR2 as FQGNSA. As regards this clone: Its antigen is unknown.

Notes on the study in general: Two AZD1222 administrations were followed by greater Spike-specific TCR breadth and depth. Repertoire sampling was restricted to post-peak T cell response timepoints. There were mostly white British donors and more females than males, and clonal diversity was possibly underestimated.

Repertoires were generated with immunoSEQ multiplex PCR, while TCRdb's copy carries only in-frame clones and drops some. Here the sample spans some 100,000 clones, 85% to 90% being singletons. The starting material was peripheral blood, obtained 28 days after the second AZD1222 dose. The source of this sequence is an adult who received the AZD1222 COVID-19 vaccine. The genes are TRBV7-2 and TRBJ2-1, with 8 bases that match TRBD1. The CDR3 loop is CASSADRGSYNEQFF. DNA of the CDR3: TGTGCCAGCAGCGCAGACAGGGGTTCCTACAATGAGCAGTTCTTC.